Following are 22 T cell receptor beta chains from one sample sequenced in a study of blood T cell repertoires in COVID-19. Clones were sequenced by immunoSEQ multiplex PCR, and TCRdb holds only the in-frame ones, with some missing. The data show under 100,000 clones, with approximately 92% seen just once and roughly 6.4% held by the top ten. Specimen: peripheral blood. The origin of the receptors is a woman aged 60-75 years with active COVID-19.

V usage is TRBV5-4 and J usage is TRBJ2-1; 8 bases are shared with TRBD2. The CDR3 is made up of 14 amino acids. Trimming cost V 4 bases and J 10 bases; bases outside gene matches: 10. Germline values: CDR1 SGHNT, CDR2 YYREEE (reference sequence). CDR3 in DNA: TGTGCCAGCAGCCCGGCGGGGGGCGCGTACGAGCAGTTCTTC. Protein: CASSPAGGAYEQFF. The variable domain in full, completed from reference TRBV5-4 and TRBJ2-1, reads ETGVTQSPTHLIKTRGQQVTLRCSSQSGHNTVSWYQQALGQGPQFIFQYYREEENGRGNFPPRFSGLQFPNYSSELNVNALELDDSALYLCASSPAGGAYEQFFGPGTRLTVL.

The chain carries TRBV2 and TRBJ2-1, with TRBD2 as a possible D gene (7 bases). CDR1 and CDR2 (germline): SNHLY, FYNNEI. V was clipped by 0 bases and J by 3 bases, with 24 bases between them. This CDR3 comprises 20 residues. The CDR3 DNA follows: TGTGCCAGCAGTGAAGCATTCGGGGGGCGACTAGCCTTCCTCTACAATGAGCAGTTCTTC. Translating gives CASSEAFGGRLAFLYNEQFF.

V and J are TRBV6-2 or TRBV6-3 and TRBJ2-5, with 10 bases identical to TRBD2. The CDR3 totals 20 residues. With 4 bases clipped from V and 2 bases from J, the junction kept 19 bases outside the gene matches. CDR1 and CDR2 from the germline V gene are MNHEY and SVGEGT. CDR3: CASSSMGSSGGPGEQETQYF. CDR3 in DNA: TGTGCCAGCAGTTCCATGGGATCTAGCGGGGGCCCGGGGGAACAAGAGACCCAGTACTTC.

V usage is TRBV7-3 and J usage is TRBJ2-2; 12 bases match TRBD2. This CDR3 region has 20 residues. Germline CDR1 is SGHTA and CDR2 is FQGTGA. The V and J ends lost 2 bases and 0 bases, in that order; junction bases with no gene match: 10. The CDR3 here is CASSLAASGRVGSNTGELFF. The CDR3 DNA sequence: TGTGCCAGCAGCTTAGCAGCTAGCGGGAGGGTTGGATCGAACACCGGGGAGCTGTTTTTT.

The chain carries TRBV15 and TRBJ2-1; the D gene is possibly TRBD1 (6 bases). Germline assignment: CDR1 LNHNV and CDR2 YYDKDF (reference sequence). V lost 2 bases, J lost 4 bases, and 12 bases lay in between. The CDR3 has 15 amino acids. DNA for the CDR3: TGTGCCACCAGCAGATCCTCACAGGGTTACAATGAGCAGTTCTTC. Translating it yields CATSRSSQGYNEQFF.

The CDR3 region has the DNA TGTGCCAGCAGCCAACAAGTAGAAGCGGGGGGCACTAGCACAGATACGCAGTATTTT. This codes for CASSQQVEAGGTSTDTQYF. This chain uses TRBV3-1 (or the pseudogene TRBV3-2) with TRBJ2-3; TRBD2 matches 9 bases. Germline loops: CDR1 LGHDT, CDR2 YNNKEL (reference sequence). CDR3 length equals 19 residues. The junction had 12 bases not matched to a gene; V was cut back by 2 bases and J by 0 bases.

The chain links TRBV6-1 to TRBJ2-1, with 11 bases lining up with TRBD2. The V gene's germline CDR1 is MNHNS and CDR2 SASEGT. J was trimmed by 11 bases and V by 4 bases; bases with no gene match: 13. This CDR3 is 16 amino acids long. The CDR3 here is CASSGGGTSGPKQQFF. CDR3 nucleotides: TGTGCCAGCAGTGGGGGAGGGACTAGCGGCCCAAAACAGCAGTTCTTC.

The chain combines TRBV12-3 or TRBV12-4 with TRBJ2-7; D is uncertain. V dropped 4 bases and J dropped 3 bases, with 4 bases sitting between them. This CDR3 region has 11 residues. Written as DNA, the CDR3 is TGTGCCAGCAGTTCCTTCTACGAGCAGTACTTC. This encodes CASSSFYEQYF.

This clone occurred once. The chain links TRBV5-1 to TRBJ2-5, with 8 bases fitting TRBD1. There are 14 residues in the CDR3. After removal of 4 bases from V and 4 bases from J, the junction contained 6 bases not matched to a gene. CDR1 and CDR2 from the germline V gene are SGHRS and YFSETQ. CDR3 amino acids: CASSPRGLRETQYF. The CDR3 region has the DNA TGCGCCAGCAGCCCCAGGGGGCTACGAGAGACCCAGTACTTC.

The rearrangement links TRBV15 to TRBJ2-7; 7 bases agree with TRBD2. Trimming cost V 0 bases and J 1 base; bases outside gene matches: 3. Germline V gene data show CDR1 as LNHNV and CDR2 as YYDKDF (reference sequence). This CDR3 is 15 amino acids long. CDR3 in DNA: TGTGCCACCAGCAGAGAGGGAGGGTTTTCCTACGAGCAGTACTTC. Its protein is CATSREGGFSYEQYF.

This clone was seen once. The gene calls are TRBV6-1 and TRBJ1-1, with 9 bases matching TRBD1. In germline, CDR1 is MNHNS, CDR2 SASEGT. The CDR3 covers 17 residues. V was clipped by 2 bases and J by 3 bases; unmatched bases: 10. This CDR3 reads CASSEKLTGGAHTEAFF. In DNA, the CDR3 is TGTGCCAGCAGTGAAAAGCTTACAGGGGGCGCGCACACTGAAGCTTTCTTT.

The chain combines TRBV4-1 with TRBJ1-5; a possible D gene is TRBD1 (5 bases). CDR1 MGHRA and CDR2 YSYEKL come from the germline V gene. Trimming pared 2 bases from V and 4 bases from J, leaving 18 bases between. CDR3 length: 17 amino acids. CDR3 in DNA: TGCGCCAGCAGCCAACACCGCGGGGCCCTAAAGAATCAGCCCCAGCATTTT. Translation: CASSQHRGALKNQPQHF.

This clone was observed once. The chain employs TRBV3-1 (or the pseudogene TRBV3-2) and TRBJ2-5; possibly TRBD1 for D (6 bases). CDR3 size: 17 residues. Trimming left V 2 bases short and J 5 bases short, with 21 bases between. Per the germline V gene, CDR1 is LGHDT and CDR2 is YNNKEL (reference sequence). Here the CDR3 DNA reads TGTGCCAGCAGCCAAAAATTATCCGGGACATCGCGGGAGACCCAGTACTTC. Residues: CASSQKLSGTSRETQYF.

The chain has TRBV24-1 and TRBJ2-2; TRBD1 is a possible D gene (5 bases). CDR3 length equals 14 residues. V lost 5 bases to trimming and J lost 6 bases, with 12 bases between them. From germline, CDR1 is KGHDR and CDR2 SFDVKD. CDR3 sequence: CATSVTGLAGELFF. Written as DNA, the CDR3 is TGTGCCACCAGTGTAACAGGTTTGGCCGGGGAGCTGTTTTTT.

This chain connects TRBV6-5 to TRBJ1-2; D might be TRBD1 (6 bases). Germline-derived CDR1 and CDR2 are MNHEY and SVGAGI. V was pared by 5 bases and J by 3 bases, with 10 bases between. CDR3 length: 13 amino acids. The chain's CDR3 is CASSPGGDYGYTF. The CDR3 nucleotides read TGTGCCAGCAGTCCGGGGGGCGACTATGGCTACACCTTC.

The chain joins TRBV2 to TRBJ1-1, with D possibly being TRBD1 (5 bases). The CDR3 length is 14 residues. Trimming took off 4 bases at V and 0 bases at J, with 9 bases between the two ends. Germline V gene sequence: CDR1 SNHLY, CDR2 FYNNEI. CDR3 coding DNA: TGTGCCAGCAGTGCACAGGCCCTGAACACTGAAGCTTTCTTT. Its translation: CASSAQALNTEAFF.

The chain uses TRBV6-5 and TRBJ2-1; 9 bases line up with TRBD2. The length of the CDR3 is 15 residues. With 8 bases clipped from V and 4 bases from J, the junction kept 9 bases outside the gene matches. Germline V gene sequence: CDR1 MNHEY, CDR2 SVGAGI. The CDR3 loop is CASERETSGYNEQFF. The DNA of the CDR3 is TGTGCCAGCGAGAGGGAGACTAGCGGATACAATGAGCAGTTCTTC.

This rearrangement joins TRBV7-9 to TRBJ1-2; 9 bases fit TRBD1. J was trimmed by 0 bases and V by 5 bases; bases with no gene match: 16. CDR3 length: 19 residues. CDR1 is SEHNR and CDR2 is FQNEAQ in the germline V gene (reference sequence). For the CDR3, the DNA is TGTGCCAGCAGCCCCTCGTCTGGACAGGGGCGTTCCTCTAACTATGGCTACACCTTC. This gives the protein CASSPSSGQGRSSNYGYTF.

V and J are TRBV9 and TRBJ1-2; D is perhaps TRBD1 (6 bases). The V end lost 3 bases, the J end lost 4 bases, and 13 bases lay between the germline ends. The CDR3 is 14 amino acids. Germline V CDR1 and CDR2: SGDLS, YYNGEE. CDR3 bases: TGTGCCAGCAGCGCTCAACAGGGATCCTATGGCTACACCTTC. This codes for CASSAQQGSYGYTF.

V is TRBV12-3 or TRBV12-4 and J is TRBJ1-5; D is ambiguous. V was pared by 9 bases and J by 3 bases, with 12 bases between. This CDR3 region has 13 residues. As DNA, the CDR3 is TGTGCCAGTGGCGGGGAGTACAATCAGCCCCAGCATTTT. This gives the protein CASGGEYNQPQHF.

J is TRBJ1-2 and V is TRBV7-2; weak D call: TRBD1 (5 bases). Looked up from germline, CDR1 is SGHTA and CDR2 is FQGNSA. V was trimmed by 0 bases and J by 4 bases, leaving 12 bases between them. CDR3 size: 15 residues. The CDR3 spells CASSLAPGRGYGYTF. The CDR3 bases are TGTGCCAGCAGCTTAGCCCCCGGTAGGGGCTATGGCTACACCTTC. The entire variable domain, with the rest obtained from reference TRBV7-2 and TRBJ1-2, is as follows: GAGVSQSPSNKVTEKGKDVELRCDPISGHTALYWYRQSLGQGLEFLIYFQGNSAPDKSGLPSDRFSAERTGGSVSTLTIQRTQQEDSAVYLCASSLAPGRGYGYTFGSGTRLTVV.

The chain recombines TRBV29-1 with TRBJ2-2; TRBD2 might be the D (7 bases). Germline assignment: CDR1 SQVTM and CDR2 ANQGSEA. V lost 7 bases to trimming and J lost 4 bases, with 19 bases between them. This CDR3 is built from 15 residues. The CDR3 DNA follows: TGCAGCGCCGTCGGACCGGGGGGCAGCACCGGGGAGCTGTTTTTT. It is translated as CSAVGPGGSTGELFF.